This TCR beta chain was captured by sequencing in a study of Graves' ophthalmopathy and Graves' hyperthyroidism. Study summary: Hyperthyroidism was considered stable when no ophthalmopathy appeared within 18 months of follow-up. Study-wide results and caveats: The majority of expanded thyroid clonotypes above 0.001 frequency also occurred in blood. A 13-signature model separated ophthalmopathy from stable hyperthyroidism, reaching approximately 88% sensitivity and about 81% specificity cross-validated.

Researchers turned away patients with other autoimmune diseases, uncontrolled infections, pregnancy or lactation. From RNA, the CDR3 regions of TCR beta chains were amplified and sequenced. RT-PCR with HTBI primers came first, then second-round multiplex PCR. TCRdb called the multiplex PCR reads again in MiXCR, with one record for every CDR3 protein. Among about 1.1 million distinct CDR3 sequences, about two fifths were seen once, and the ten largest hold approximately 10%. In germline, CDR1 is LNHDA, CDR2 SQIVND (reference sequence). Trimming took 7 bases from V and 0 from J, leaving 13 bases between them. CDR3 length: 14 residues. Regarding this clonotype: Antigen specificity is unknown.

The V and J genes are TRBV19 and TRBJ2-7, with D perhaps assigned TRBD1 or TRBD2 (5 bases each). The sequencing input was peripheral blood or thyroid tissue (not recorded which). This TCR was sampled from an adult man with Graves' hyperthyroidism. CDR3 amino acids: CASTQGTSSYEQYF. The CDR3 DNA reads as TGTGCCAGTACCCAAGGGACCAGCTCCTACGAGCAGTACTTC.